This record concerns one T cell receptor beta chain sequence. CDR1 and CDR2 from the germline V gene are MNHEY and SVGEGT. This CDR3 has 15 residues. The junction had 6 bases not matched to a gene; V was cut back by 2 bases and J by 9 bases. This record belongs to a study of blood T cell repertoires in COVID-19. Seattle enrolled patients during active infection and tracked them longitudinally. Using immunoSEQ multiplex PCR, the repertoire was profiled, and TCRdb retains in-frame clones only, with some absent. The data contain approximately 330,000 clones, around 91% of them singletons. This receptor was obtained from a woman aged 40 to 55 with COVID-19, enrolled during active disease. The rearrangement uses TRBV6-2 or TRBV6-3 and TRBJ1-6, with 8 positions matching TRBD1. The source material was peripheral blood. As DNA, the CDR3 is TGTGCCAGCAGTTACCAGGGGGCGCGTGGTTCACCCCTCCACTTT. Translated, it gives CASSYQGARGSPLHF.